Here is one TCR beta chain with its context. Its cognate antigen has yet to be identified. No clone much larger than this one lies a single base away; base qualities are absent. There are 13 amino acids in the CDR3, from cysteine to phenylalanine inclusive. Only the CDR3 portion is preserved as DNA: 39 bases, with reading frame beginning at the first base. From a lookup of the germline V gene, CDR1 and CDR2 are MNHEY and SVGEGT. The germline V end is reduced by 5 bases and the J end by 7 bases; junction bases left unmatched: 7. These data are taken from a study of control samples from healthy donors and cancer patients (dated by TCRdb to the early 2020s). Library method: the immunoSEQ multiplex PCR assay. TCRdb's version of the immuneACCESS table is confined to in-frame rearrangements and falls short of the full clone set. An unresolved V gene accounts for under half of the shortfall where checked; the remainder is of unknown origin. Here the sample has 150,000 to 200,000 clones; about 94% occur a single time. The biggest ten clones account for less than 0.75% of the sample.

The chain was built from TRBV6-2 or TRBV6-3 and TRBJ2-7; 8 bases in the middle match TRBD2. The source material was blood. This receptor was obtained from a woman aged 25 to 39 in good health. The CDR3 in this case is CASSPDQRGEQYF. The nucleotide sequence is given as TGTGCCAGCAGTCCGGATCAGCGGGGGGAGCAGTACTTC.